This T cell receptor beta chain was documented in a study of early T cells in non-severe SARS-CoV-2 infection. Study in general: Chains were not paired, and sequencing was done on bulk RNA from unsorted whole blood. Points from the study as a whole: Matches to VDJdb favored anti-spike CD8 responses and missed private and CD4 specificities.

Attached unique molecular identifiers marked individual cDNA molecules. TCRdb recomputed calls from the 5' RACE reads with MiXCR, one row per CDR3 protein. The sample carries tens of thousands of distinct CDR3 sequences, roughly 4.7% recorded once. This clonotype came up many times. What it binds is unknown. This CDR3 is built from 14 residues. Deletions cut 6 bases from V and 6 bases from J, with 15 bases between. The chain uses TRBV12-3 or TRBV12-4 and TRBJ1-5; no clear D gene. Sequenced: whole blood. The source is an adult who was a healthcare worker with PCR-confirmed SARS-CoV-2 infection or an uninfected control (not recorded which). This CDR3 is CASSEVVRGQPQHF. In DNA, the CDR3 is TGTGCCAGCAGCGAGGTGGTTCGAGGTCAGCCCCAGCATTTT.